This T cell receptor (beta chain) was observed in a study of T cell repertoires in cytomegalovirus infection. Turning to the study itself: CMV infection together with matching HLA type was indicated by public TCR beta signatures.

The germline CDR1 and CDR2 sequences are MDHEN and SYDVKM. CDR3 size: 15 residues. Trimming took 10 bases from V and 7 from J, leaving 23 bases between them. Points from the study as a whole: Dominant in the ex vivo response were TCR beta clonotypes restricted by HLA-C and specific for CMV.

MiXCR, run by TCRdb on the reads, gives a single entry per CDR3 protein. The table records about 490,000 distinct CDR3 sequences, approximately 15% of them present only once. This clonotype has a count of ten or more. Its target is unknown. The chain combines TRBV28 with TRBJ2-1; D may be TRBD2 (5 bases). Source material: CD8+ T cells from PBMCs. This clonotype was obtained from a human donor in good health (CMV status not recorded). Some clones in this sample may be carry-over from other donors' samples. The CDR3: CATTPSIGGSNEQFF. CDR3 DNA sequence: TGTGCCACCACCCCCTCGATCGGCGGGTCGAATGAGCAGTTCTTC.